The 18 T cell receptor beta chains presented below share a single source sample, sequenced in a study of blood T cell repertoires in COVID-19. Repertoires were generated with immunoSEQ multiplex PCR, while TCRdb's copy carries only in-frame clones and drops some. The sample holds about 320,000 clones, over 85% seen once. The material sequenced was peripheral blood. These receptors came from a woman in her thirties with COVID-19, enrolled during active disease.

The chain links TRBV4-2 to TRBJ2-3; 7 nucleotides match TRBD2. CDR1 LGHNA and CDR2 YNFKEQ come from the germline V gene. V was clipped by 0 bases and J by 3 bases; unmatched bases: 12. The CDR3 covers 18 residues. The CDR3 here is CASSQDPFPGGRTDTQYF. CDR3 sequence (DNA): TGTGCCAGCAGCCAAGACCCCTTCCCCGGGGGGAGGACAGATACGCAGTATTTT.

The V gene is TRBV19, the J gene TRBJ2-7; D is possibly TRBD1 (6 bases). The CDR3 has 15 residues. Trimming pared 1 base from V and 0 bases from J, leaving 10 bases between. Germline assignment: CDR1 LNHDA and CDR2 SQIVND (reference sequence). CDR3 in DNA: TGTGCCAGTAGTATAGCTGGGGGCAACTCCTACGAGCAGTACTTC. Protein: CASSIAGGNSYEQYF.

The CDR3 here is CASRIQQGPGTQYF. CDR3 nucleotides: TGTGCCAGTAGAATACAACAGGGCCCAGGGACCCAGTACTTC. The J gene is TRBJ2-5, the V gene TRBV19; weak D call: TRBD1 (6 bases). CDR1 is LNHDA, CDR2 SQIVND, per germline (reference sequence). Trimming left V 6 bases short and J 7 bases short, with 18 bases between. This CDR3 has 14 residues.

This CDR3 is CASSLLSQGTERNEQFF. CDR3 nucleotides: TGCGCCAGCAGCCTTCTGTCACAGGGGACCGAGAGGAATGAGCAGTTCTTC. The genes are TRBV4-1 and TRBJ2-1; 7 bases map to TRBD1. Germline-derived CDR1 and CDR2 are MGHRA and YSYEKL. The CDR3 runs to 17 residues. V shed 4 bases and J 7 bases; nucleotides not matched to a gene: 16.

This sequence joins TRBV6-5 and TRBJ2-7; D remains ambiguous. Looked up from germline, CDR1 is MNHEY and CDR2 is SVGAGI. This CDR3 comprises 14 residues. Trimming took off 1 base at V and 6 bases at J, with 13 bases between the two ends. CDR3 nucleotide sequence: TGTGCCAGCAGTTACTATAATTCTCCGGGCGAGCAGTACTTC. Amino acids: CASSYYNSPGEQYF.

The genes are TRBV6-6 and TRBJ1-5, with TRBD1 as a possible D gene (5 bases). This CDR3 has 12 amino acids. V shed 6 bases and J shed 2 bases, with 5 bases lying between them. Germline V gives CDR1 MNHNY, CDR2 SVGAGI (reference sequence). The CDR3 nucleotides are TGTGCCAGCAGGACAGGCAATCAGCCCCAGCATTTT. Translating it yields CASRTGNQPQHF.

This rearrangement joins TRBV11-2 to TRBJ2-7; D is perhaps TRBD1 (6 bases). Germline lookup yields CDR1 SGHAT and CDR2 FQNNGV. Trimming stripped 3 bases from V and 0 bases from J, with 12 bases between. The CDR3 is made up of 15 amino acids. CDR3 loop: CASSLWDTPSYEQYF. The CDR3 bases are TGTGCCAGCAGCTTGTGGGACACGCCCTCCTACGAGCAGTACTTC. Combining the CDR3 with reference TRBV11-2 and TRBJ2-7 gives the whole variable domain EAGVAQSPRYKIIEKRQSVAFWCNPISGHATLYWYQQILGQGPKLLIQFQNNGVVDDSQLPKDRFSAERLKGVDSTLKIQPAKLEDSAVYLCASSLWDTPSYEQYFGPGTRLTVT.

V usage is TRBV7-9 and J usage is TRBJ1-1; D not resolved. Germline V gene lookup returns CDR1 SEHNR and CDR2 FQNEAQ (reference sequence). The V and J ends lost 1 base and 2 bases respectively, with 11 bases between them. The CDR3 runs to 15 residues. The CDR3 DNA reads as TGTGCCAGCAGCTTAGGTTTTGGCGGTAACACTGAAGCTTTCTTT. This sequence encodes CASSLGFGGNTEAFF.

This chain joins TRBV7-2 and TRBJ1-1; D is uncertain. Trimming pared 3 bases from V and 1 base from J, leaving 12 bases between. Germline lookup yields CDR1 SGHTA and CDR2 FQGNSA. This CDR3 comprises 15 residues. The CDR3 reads CASSFHYNPNTEAFF. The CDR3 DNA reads TGTGCCAGCAGCTTTCATTACAACCCGAACACTGAAGCTTTCTTT.

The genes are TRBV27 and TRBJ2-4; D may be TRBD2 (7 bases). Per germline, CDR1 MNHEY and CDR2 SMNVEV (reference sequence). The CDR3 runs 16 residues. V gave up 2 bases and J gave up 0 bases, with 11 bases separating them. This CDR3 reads CASSLIGGRAKNIQYF. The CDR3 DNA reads TGTGCCAGCAGTTTAATCGGGGGGCGAGCCAAAAACATTCAGTACTTC.

DNA of the CDR3: TGTGCCAGCAGAAGGGACTTATGGAACACCATATATTTT. Its translation: CASRRDLWNTIYF. The chain uses TRBV6-5 and TRBJ1-3; TRBD1 might be the D (5 bases). V was pared by 6 bases and J by 7 bases, with 13 bases between. Germline values: CDR1 MNHEY, CDR2 SVGAGI. The CDR3 totals 13 residues.

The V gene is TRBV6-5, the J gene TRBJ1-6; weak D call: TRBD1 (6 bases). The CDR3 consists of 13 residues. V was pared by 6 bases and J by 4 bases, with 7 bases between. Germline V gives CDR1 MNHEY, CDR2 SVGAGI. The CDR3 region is CASRGQYNSPLHF. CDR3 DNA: TGTGCCAGCAGAGGACAGTATAATTCACCCCTCCACTTT.

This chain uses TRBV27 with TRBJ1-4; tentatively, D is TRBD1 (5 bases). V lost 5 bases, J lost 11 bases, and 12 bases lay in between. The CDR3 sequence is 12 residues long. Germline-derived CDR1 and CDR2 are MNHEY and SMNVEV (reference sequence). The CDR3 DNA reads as TGTGCCAGCAGTCCTCGGGGGGGGAAACTGTTTTTT. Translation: CASSPRGGKLFF.

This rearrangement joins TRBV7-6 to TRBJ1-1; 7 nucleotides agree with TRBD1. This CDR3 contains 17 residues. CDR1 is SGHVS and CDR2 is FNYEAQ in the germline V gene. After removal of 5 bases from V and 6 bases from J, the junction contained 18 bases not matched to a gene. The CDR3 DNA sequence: TGTGCCAGCAGCCTCCGGCTTTCCGGGACAGTTACCCCTGAAGCTTTCTTT. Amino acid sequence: CASSLRLSGTVTPEAFF.

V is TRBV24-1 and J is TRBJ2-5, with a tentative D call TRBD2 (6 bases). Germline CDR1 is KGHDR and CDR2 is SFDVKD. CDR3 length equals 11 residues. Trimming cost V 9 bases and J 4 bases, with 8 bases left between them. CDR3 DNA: TGTGCCACCGGGGGACTAGAGACCCAGTACTTC. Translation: CATGGLETQYF.

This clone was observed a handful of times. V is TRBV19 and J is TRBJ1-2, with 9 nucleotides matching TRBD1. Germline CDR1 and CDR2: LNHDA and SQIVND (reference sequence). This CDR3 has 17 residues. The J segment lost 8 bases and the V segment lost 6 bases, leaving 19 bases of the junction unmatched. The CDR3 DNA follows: TGTGCCAGTAGCCGCTCCGGGACAGGGAATCTCATGGGGGGCTACACCTTC. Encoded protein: CASSRSGTGNLMGGYTF.

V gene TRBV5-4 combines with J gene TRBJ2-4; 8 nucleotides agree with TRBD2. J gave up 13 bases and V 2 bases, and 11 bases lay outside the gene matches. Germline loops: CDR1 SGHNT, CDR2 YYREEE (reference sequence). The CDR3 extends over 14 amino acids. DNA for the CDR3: TGTGCCAGCAGCTTCCCGGGACTAGTCGGCCAACAGTACTTC. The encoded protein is CASSFPGLVGQQYF.

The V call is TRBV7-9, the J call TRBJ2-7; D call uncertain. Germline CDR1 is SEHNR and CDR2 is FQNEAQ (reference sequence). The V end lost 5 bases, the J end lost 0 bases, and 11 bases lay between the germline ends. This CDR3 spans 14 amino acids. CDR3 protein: CASSPQRASYEQYF. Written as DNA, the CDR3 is TGTGCCAGCAGCCCCCAACGAGCCTCCTACGAGCAGTACTTC.